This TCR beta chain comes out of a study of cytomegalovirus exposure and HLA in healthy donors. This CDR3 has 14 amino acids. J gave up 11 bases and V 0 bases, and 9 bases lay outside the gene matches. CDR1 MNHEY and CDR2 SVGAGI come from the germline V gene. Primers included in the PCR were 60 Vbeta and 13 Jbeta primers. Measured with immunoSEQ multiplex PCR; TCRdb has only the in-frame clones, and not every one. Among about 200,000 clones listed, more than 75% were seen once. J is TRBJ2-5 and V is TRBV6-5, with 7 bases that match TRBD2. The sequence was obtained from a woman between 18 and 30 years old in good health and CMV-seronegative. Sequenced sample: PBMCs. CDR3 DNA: TGTGCCAGCAGTTACTCGAGGGCTAGCGGAGAGCAGTACTTC. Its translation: CASSYSRASGEQYF.